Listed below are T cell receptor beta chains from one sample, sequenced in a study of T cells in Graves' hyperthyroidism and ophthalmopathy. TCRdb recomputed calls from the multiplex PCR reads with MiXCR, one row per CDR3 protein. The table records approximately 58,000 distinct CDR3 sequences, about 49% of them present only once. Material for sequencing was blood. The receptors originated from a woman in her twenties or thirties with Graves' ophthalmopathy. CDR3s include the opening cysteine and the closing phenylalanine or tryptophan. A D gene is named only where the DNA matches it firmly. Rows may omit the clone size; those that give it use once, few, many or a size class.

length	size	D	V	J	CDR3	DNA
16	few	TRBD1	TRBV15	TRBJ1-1	CATSRADLQGGTEASF	TGTGCCACCAGCAGAGCCGACCTCCAGGGGGGCACTGAAGCTTCCTTT
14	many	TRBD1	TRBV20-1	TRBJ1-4	CSAEPGQGVEKLFF	TGCAGTGCTGAACCGGGACAGGGAGTTGAAAAACTGTTTTTT
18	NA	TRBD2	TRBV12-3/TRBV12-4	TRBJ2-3	CASSSGGGLAGTTDTQYF	TGTGCCAGCAGTTCAGGGGGCGGACTAGCGGGGACCACAGATACGCAGTATTTT
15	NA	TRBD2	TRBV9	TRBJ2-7	CASSAGLAGMHEQYF	TGTGCCAGCAGCGCGGGACTAGCGGGAATGCACGAGCAGTACTTC
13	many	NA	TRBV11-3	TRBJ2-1	CASSLSFYNEQFF	TGTGCCAGCAGCTTGTCCTTCTACAATGAGCAGTTCTTC
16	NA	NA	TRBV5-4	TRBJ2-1	CASSLTEFSGYNEQFF	TGTGCCAGCAGCTTGACGGAGTTTTCGGGCTACAATGAGCAGTTCTTC
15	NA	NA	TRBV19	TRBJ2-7	CANSMEFDSTYEQYF	TGTGCCAATAGTATGGAGTTCGACAGTACCTACGAGCAGTACTTC
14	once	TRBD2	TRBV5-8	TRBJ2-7	CASSVGLATYEQYF	TGTGCCAGCAGCGTGGGACTAGCGACCTACGAGCAGTACTTC
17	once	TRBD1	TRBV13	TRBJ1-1	CAGSSRTGGCMNTEAFF	TGTGCCGGCAGCTCCCGGACAGGGGGTTGCATGAACACTGAAGCTTTCTTT
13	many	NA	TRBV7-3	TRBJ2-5	CASSSGLQETQYF	TGTGCCAGCAGCTCGGGATTACAAGAGACCCAGTACTTC
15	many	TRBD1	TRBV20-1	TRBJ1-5	CSADGGTGLGQPQHF	TGCAGTGCAGACGGAGGGACAGGGCTTGGGCAGCCCCAGCATTTT
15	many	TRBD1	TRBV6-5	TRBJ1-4	CASSPNRGTNEKLFF	TGTGCCAGCAGCCCGAACAGGGGAACTAATGAAAAACTGTTTTTT
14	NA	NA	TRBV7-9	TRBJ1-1	CASSLWGGETEAFF	TGTGCCAGCAGCTTGTGGGGAGGAGAGACTGAAGCTTTCTTT
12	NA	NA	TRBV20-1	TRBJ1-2	CSARPQGHGYTF	TGCAGTGCTAGACCCCAGGGGCATGGCTACACCTTC
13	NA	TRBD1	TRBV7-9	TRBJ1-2	CASSYQGQRYYTF	TGTGCCAGCAGCTACCAGGGACAGCGATACTACACCTTC
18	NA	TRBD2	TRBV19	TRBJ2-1	CASSMRGTSGYSYNEQFF	TGTGCCAGTAGTATGCGTGGGACTAGCGGGTACTCCTACAATGAGCAGTTCTTC
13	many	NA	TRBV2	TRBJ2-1	CASSEAIYNEQFF	TGTGCCAGCAGTGAGGCTATTTACAATGAGCAGTTCTTC
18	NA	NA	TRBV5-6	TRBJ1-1	CASSLETAGSKVNTEAFF	TGTGCCAGCAGCTTGGAAACCGCAGGGAGCAAGGTGAACACTGAAGCTTTCTTT
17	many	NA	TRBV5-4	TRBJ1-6	CASRNKIQVTGDSPLHF	TGTGCCAGCAGGAACAAAATTCAGGTCACCGGAGATTCACCCCTCCACTTT
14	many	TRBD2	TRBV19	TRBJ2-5	CASSIDPGRETQYF	TGTGCCAGTAGTATAGACCCCGGGAGGGAGACCCAGTACTTC
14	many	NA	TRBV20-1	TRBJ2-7	CSARGGLSPYEQYF	TGCAGTGCTAGAGGGGGGCTTTCCCCCTACGAGCAGTACTTC
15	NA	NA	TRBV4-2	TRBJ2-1	CASSPPGVKYNEQFF	TGTGCCAGCAGCCCCCCGGGAGTAAAGTACAATGAGCAGTTCTTC
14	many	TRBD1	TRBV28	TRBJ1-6	CASKPDRVNSPLHF	TGTGCCAGCAAGCCCGACAGGGTCAATTCACCCCTCCACTTT
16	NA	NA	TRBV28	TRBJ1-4	CASRPAGDRTNEKLFF	TGTGCCAGCAGGCCCGCAGGGGATAGGACTAATGAAAAACTGTTTTTT
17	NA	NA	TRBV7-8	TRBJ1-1	CASRPGTSGRWDTEALF	TGTGCCAGCAGGCCTGGGACTTCAGGGAGGTGGGACACGGAAGCTCTCTTT
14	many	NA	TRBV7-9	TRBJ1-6	CASSYGQLGSPLHF	TGTGCCAGCAGCTACGGACAATTGGGTTCACCCCTCCACTTT
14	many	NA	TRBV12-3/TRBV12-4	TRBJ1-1	CASSFAQARTEAFF	TGTGCCAGCAGTTTTGCACAGGCCAGGACTGAAGCTTTCTTT
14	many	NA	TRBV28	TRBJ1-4	CASSLDSEGDKLFF	TGTGCCAGCAGTTTAGATTCAGAGGGAGACAAACTGTTTTTT
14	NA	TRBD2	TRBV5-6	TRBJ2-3	CASSPDGRGNEQYF	TGTGCCAGCAGCCCGGACGGGAGGGGGAATGAGCAGTATTTT
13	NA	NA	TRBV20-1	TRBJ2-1	CSVPSLWDNEQFF	TGCAGTGTTCCTTCACTTTGGGACAATGAGCAGTTCTTC
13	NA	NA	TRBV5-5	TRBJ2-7	CASSLTPTYEQYF	TGTGCCAGCAGCTTGACTCCTACCTACGAGCAGTACTTC
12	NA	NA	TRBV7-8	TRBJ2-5	CTSGLITETQYF	TGTACCAGCGGCCTTATCACTGAGACCCAGTACTTC
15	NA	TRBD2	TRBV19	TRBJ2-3	CASSSQAGLGDTQYF	TGTGCCAGTAGTAGCCAAGCGGGACTTGGGGATACGCAGTATTTT
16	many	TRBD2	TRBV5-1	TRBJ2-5	CASSLSLFREGETQYF	TGCGCCAGCAGCTTGAGTTTGTTTCGGGAGGGCGAGACCCAGTACTTC
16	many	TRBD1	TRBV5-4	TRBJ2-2	CASSRVPGGPPGELFF	TGTGCCAGCAGCCGTGTACCAGGGGGCCCCCCCGGGGAGCTGTTTTTT
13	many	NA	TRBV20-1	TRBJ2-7	CSARVPGSYEQYF	TGCAGTGCTAGAGTCCCAGGCTCCTACGAGCAGTACTTC
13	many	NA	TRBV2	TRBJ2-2	CASSEGYTGELFF	TGTGCCAGCAGTGAAGGTTACACCGGGGAGCTGTTTTTT
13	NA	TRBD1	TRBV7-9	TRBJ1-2	CASSSGTGSGYTF	TGTGCCAGCAGCTCCGGGACAGGTTCTGGCTACACCTTC
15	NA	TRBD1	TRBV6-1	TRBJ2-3	CASSHRGGSTDTQYF	TGTGCCAGCAGTCACAGGGGCGGTAGCACAGATACGCAGTATTTT
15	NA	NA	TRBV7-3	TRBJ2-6	CASSLLSVGANALTF	TGTGCCAGCAGCTTGCTCTCGGTGGGGGCCAACGCCCTGACTTTC
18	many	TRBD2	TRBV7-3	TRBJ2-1	CASSLRVAGELDYNEQFF	TGTGCCAGCAGCTTAAGGGTTGCGGGAGAATTGGACTACAATGAGCAGTTCTTC
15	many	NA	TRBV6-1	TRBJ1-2	CASSDAPAAGRGYTF	TGTGCCAGCAGTGATGCCCCCGCGGCAGGTAGGGGCTACACCTTC
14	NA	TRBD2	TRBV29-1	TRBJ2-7	CGVGGGSGSDEQYF	TGCGGCGTGGGGGGGGGTAGCGGGAGCGACGAGCAGTACTTC
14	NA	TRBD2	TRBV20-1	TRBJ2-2	CSARLAGGPGELFF	TGCAGTGCTAGACTAGCGGGAGGTCCCGGGGAGCTGTTTTTT
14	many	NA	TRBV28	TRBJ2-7	CASSLMAPPYEQYF	TGTGCCAGCAGTTTAATGGCACCCCCCTACGAGCAGTACTTC
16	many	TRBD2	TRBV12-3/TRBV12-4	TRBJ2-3	CASSSRTSGMVDTQYF	TGTGCCAGCAGTTCTAGGACTAGCGGGATGGTAGATACGCAGTATTTT
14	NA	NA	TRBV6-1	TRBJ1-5	CASSAGSGRQPQHF	TGTGCCAGCAGCGCAGGGTCGGGACGTCAGCCCCAGCATTTT
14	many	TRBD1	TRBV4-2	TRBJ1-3	CASSRGQGGNTIYF	TGTGCCAGCAGCCGAGGACAGGGGGGAAACACCATATATTTT
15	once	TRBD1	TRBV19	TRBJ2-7	CASRLGQGMAYERYF	TGTGCCAGTAGGCTTGGACAGGGGATGGCCTACGAGCGGTACTTC
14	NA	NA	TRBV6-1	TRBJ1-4	CASSGRAQNEKLFF	TGTGCCAGCAGCGGGAGGGCACAGAATGAAAAACTGTTTTTT
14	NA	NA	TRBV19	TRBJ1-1	CASSVRVWDTEAFF	TGTGCCAGTAGTGTGAGGGTCTGGGACACTGAAGCTTTCTTT
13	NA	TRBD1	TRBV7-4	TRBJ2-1	CASSADRGNEQFF	TGTGCCAGCAGCGCGGACAGGGGGAATGAGCAGTTCTTC
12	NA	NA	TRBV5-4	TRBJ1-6	CASSSHNSPLHF	TGTGCCAGCAGCTCACATAATTCACCCCTCCACTTT
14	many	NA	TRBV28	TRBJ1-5	CASSLTDFNQPQHF	TGTGCCAGCAGTTTGACGGACTTCAATCAGCCCCAGCATTTT
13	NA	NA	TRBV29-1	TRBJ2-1	CSRADRISNEQSF	TGCAGCAGAGCCGACAGGATCTCCAATGAGCAGTCCTTC
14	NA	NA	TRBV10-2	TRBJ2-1	CASSEASSVNEQFF	TGCGCCAGCAGTGAGGCCTCTAGCGTCAATGAGCAGTTCTTC
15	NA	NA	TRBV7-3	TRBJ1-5	CASSLSGLAEETQHF	TGTGCCAGCAGCTTATCGGGACTAGCGGAAGAGACCCAGCATTTT